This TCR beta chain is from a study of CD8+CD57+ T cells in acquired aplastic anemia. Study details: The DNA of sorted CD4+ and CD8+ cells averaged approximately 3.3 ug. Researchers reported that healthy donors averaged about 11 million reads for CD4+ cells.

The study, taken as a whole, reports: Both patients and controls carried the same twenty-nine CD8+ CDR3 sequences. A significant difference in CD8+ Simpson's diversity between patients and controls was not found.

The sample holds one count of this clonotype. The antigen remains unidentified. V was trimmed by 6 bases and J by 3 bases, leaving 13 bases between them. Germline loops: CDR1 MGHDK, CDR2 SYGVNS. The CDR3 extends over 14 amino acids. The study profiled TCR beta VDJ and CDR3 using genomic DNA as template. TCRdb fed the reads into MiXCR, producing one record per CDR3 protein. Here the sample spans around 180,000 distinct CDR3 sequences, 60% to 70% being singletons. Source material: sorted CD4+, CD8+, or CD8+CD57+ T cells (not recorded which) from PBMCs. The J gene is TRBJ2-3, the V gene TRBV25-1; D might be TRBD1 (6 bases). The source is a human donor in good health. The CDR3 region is CASSGIQGTDTQYF. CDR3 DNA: TGTGCCAGCAGCGGAATACAGGGTACAGATACGCAGTATTTT.